The clone carrying this T cell receptor (beta chain) was seen a few times. Antigen specificity is unknown. This sample was taken from a study of blood T cells in healthy people across ages. The use of a sample-barcoded 5' primer and a J-beta primer mix characterized a second PCR of roughly 6 to 12 cycles. TCRdb reprocessed the 5' RACE reads via MiXCR and lists one record per CDR3 protein. The top ten hold 50% to 65% of the sample, which has roughly 410,000 distinct CDR3 sequences, roughly half seen once. Study-level findings and limits: PBMC samples, being unsorted, prevented any conclusive comparison of naive and antigen-experienced cells.

V was clipped by 5 bases and J by 7 bases, with 5 bases between them. Germline V gene lookup returns CDR1 SNHLY and CDR2 FYNNEI. The CDR3 extends over 10 amino acids. V gene TRBV2 combines with J gene TRBJ2-5; D is unresolved. This sequence originates from a man in his sixties in good health. Sequences were obtained from blood. CDR3: CASSPGTQYF. The DNA of the CDR3 is TGTGCCAGCAGTCCTGGGACCCAGTACTTC.